A single sample gave rise to the 17 T cell receptor beta chains below, sequenced in a study of shared T cell receptors in the human thymus. The table came from immunoSEQ multiplex PCR; TCRdb's copy has only in-frame clones and leaves some out. The repertoire holds some 640,000 clones, with 70% to 90% as singletons. The sample was also linked to a second study, of human thymus T cells.

The sample consisted of thymocytes. The origin of the receptors is a boy under three years old with a congenital heart defect.

The gene calls are TRBV19 and TRBJ2-7, with no clear D. Germline-derived CDR1 and CDR2 are LNHDA and SQIVND (reference sequence). The length of the CDR3 is 13 residues. The ends were cut back, 2 bases at V and 1 base at J, with 6 bases in the middle. CDR3 region: CASSISQSYEQYF. The CDR3 DNA reads TGTGCCAGTAGTATAAGTCAGTCCTACGAGCAGTACTTC. The variable domain in full, with the rest retrieved from reference TRBV19 and TRBJ2-7, is DGGITQSPKYLFRKEGQNVTLSCEQNLNHDAMYWYRQDPGQGLRLIYYSQIVNDFQKGDIAEGYSVSREKKESFPLTVTSAQKNPTAFYLCASSISQSYEQYFGPGTRLTVT.

This clone was detected only a few times. The CDR3 spells CASKFRLAQAPSHNEQFF. In nucleotides, the CDR3 is TGTGCCAGCAAGTTTAGGCTAGCCCAAGCTCCGTCCCACAATGAGCAGTTCTTC. This rearrangement joins TRBV2 to TRBJ2-1; TRBD2 is a possible D gene (5 bases). Germline CDR1 is SNHLY and CDR2 is FYNNEI. CDR3 size: 18 residues. Trimming shortened V by 7 bases and J by 5 bases, and 27 bases separated the two germline ends. The full variable domain, completed using reference TRBV2 and TRBJ2-1, is EPEVTQTPSHQVTQMGQEVILRCVPISNHLYFYWYRQILGQKVEFLVSFYNNEISEKSEIFDDQFSVERPDGSNFTLKIRSTKLEDSAMYFCASKFRLAQAPSHNEQFFGPGTRLTVL.

V gene TRBV5-6 combines with J gene TRBJ2-5; D ambiguous. Trimming removed 2 bases at V and 2 bases at J, with 10 bases between. CDR3 length: 14 residues. CDR1 is SGHDT and CDR2 is YYEEEE in the germline V gene. The CDR3 DNA sequence: TGTGCCAGCAGCTTTTCTACGGAGCAAGAGACCCAGTACTTC. It codes for CASSFSTEQETQYF. The variable domain in full, completed from reference TRBV5-6 and TRBJ2-5, reads DAGVTQSPTHLIKTRGQQVTLRCSPKSGHDTVSWYQQALGQGPQFIFQYYEEEERQRGNFPDRFSGHQFPNYSSELNVNALLLGDSALYLCASSFSTEQETQYFGPGTRLLVL.

The chain links TRBV27 to TRBJ2-3; TRBD2 aligns across 9 bases. From germline, CDR1 is MNHEY and CDR2 SMNVEV (reference sequence). Unmatched junction bases numbered 10, after V lost 6 bases and J lost 3 bases. This CDR3 region has 16 residues. The CDR3 coding sequence is TGTGCCAGCAGGTTAGCGGGAGTTGGGTTGACAGATACGCAGTATTTT. This codes for CASRLAGVGLTDTQYF.

The gene calls are TRBV6-1 and TRBJ2-2, with a weak D call TRBD2 (6 bases). Trimming took 7 bases from V and 5 from J, leaving 11 bases between them. CDR1 MNHNS and CDR2 SASEGT come from the germline V gene. The CDR3 consists of 13 residues. CDR3 coding DNA: TGTGCCAGCACACTAGCTCTTACCGGGGAGCTGTTTTTT. Its protein is CASTLALTGELFF.

This clone occurred once. The V gene is TRBV29-1, the J gene TRBJ2-7, with TRBD2 as a possible D gene (6 bases). This CDR3 is 14 amino acids long. Trimming took off 6 bases at V and 2 bases at J, with 17 bases between the two ends. Germline CDR1 reads SQVTM; CDR2 reads ANQGSEA. The CDR3 here is CSVPGTESPYEQYF. Here the CDR3 DNA reads TGCAGCGTCCCCGGGACTGAGTCGCCCTACGAGCAGTACTTC.

CDR3 coding DNA: TGCGCCAGCAGCCAAAGCCTCTACGGGGGCGAGCAGTACTTC. It yields the protein CASSQSLYGGEQYF. The gene calls are TRBV4-1 and TRBJ2-7, with D perhaps TRBD2 (6 bases). V lost 2 bases and J 6 bases, leaving 14 bases between the germline ends. The length of the CDR3 is 14 residues. Germline loops: CDR1 MGHRA, CDR2 YSYEKL.

The chain recombines TRBV28 with TRBJ2-7; weak D call: TRBD2 (6 bases). This CDR3 comprises 15 residues. Germline CDR1 MDHEN, CDR2 SYDVKM. V was clipped by 5 bases and J by 6 bases, with 20 bases between them. In nucleotides, the CDR3 is TGTGCCAGCAGTCCCGGACTTCCCGGGGGAAGCGAGCAGTACTTC. Translated, it gives CASSPGLPGGSEQYF.

J is TRBJ2-1 and V is TRBV19; D is unclear. In germline, CDR1 is LNHDA, CDR2 SQIVND (reference sequence). Trimming left V 5 bases short and J 0 bases short, with 17 bases between. This CDR3 spans 17 amino acids. The CDR3 bases are TGTGCCAGTAGTCCACTCTCGACATACCTCTCCTACAATGAGCAGTTCTTC. Translated, it gives CASSPLSTYLSYNEQFF.

The V gene is TRBV2, the J gene TRBJ2-7; 8 nucleotides agree with TRBD2. The V gene's germline CDR1 is SNHLY and CDR2 FYNNEI. J lost 6 bases, V lost 6 bases, and 13 bases had no gene match. The CDR3 contains 15 residues. Written as DNA, the CDR3 is TGTGCCAGCAGGAACCAGACTAGCGCGTTATGCGAGCAGTACTTC. Translation: CASRNQTSALCEQYF.

V usage is TRBV30 and J usage is TRBJ1-1; TRBD1 matches at 7 bases. Looked up from germline, CDR1 is GTSNPN and CDR2 is SVGIG (reference sequence). J was trimmed by 4 bases and V by 1 base; bases with no gene match: 9. This CDR3 spans 15 amino acids. The CDR3 loop is CAWSETRQGRTEAFF. CDR3 nucleotides: TGTGCCTGGAGTGAAACCCGACAGGGACGCACTGAAGCTTTCTTT.

This chain uses TRBV4-1 with TRBJ1-5; the match to TRBD1 covers 8 bases. This CDR3 region has 15 residues. CDR1 is MGHRA, CDR2 YSYEKL, per germline. The ends lost 0 bases at V and 8 bases at J; junction bases unmatched: 6. This CDR3 reads CASSQEGQGGKPQHF. The CDR3 DNA reads TGCGCCAGCAGCCAAGAAGGACAGGGAGGTAAGCCCCAGCATTTT.

J is TRBJ1-5 and V is TRBV19, with a tentative D call TRBD1 (6 bases). Trimming pared 6 bases from V and 2 bases from J, leaving 17 bases between. CDR1 LNHDA and CDR2 SQIVND come from the germline V gene (reference sequence). CDR3 size: 16 residues. The CDR3 DNA sequence: TGTGCCAGTAGCTCCGCGGGGGCGATGGGCAATCAGCCCCAGCATTTT. Amino acid sequence: CASSSAGAMGNQPQHF.

V usage is TRBV5-5 and J usage is TRBJ2-7, with a tentative D call TRBD2 (5 bases). The CDR3 covers 13 residues. Trimming stripped 4 bases from V and 7 bases from J, with 15 bases between. The germline V gene has CDR1 SGHKS and CDR2 YYEKEE (reference sequence). CDR3 sequence: CASSPPVGGEQYF. In DNA form, the CDR3 reads TGTGCCAGCAGCCCTCCGGTGGGCGGGGAGCAGTACTTC.

V and J are TRBV27 and TRBJ2-1; D uncertain. The CDR3 length is 14 residues. V was clipped by 5 bases and J by 4 bases, with 12 bases between them. Germline lookup yields CDR1 MNHEY and CDR2 SMNVEV (reference sequence). This CDR3 is CASSPSVLYNEQFF. CDR3 sequence (DNA): TGTGCCAGCAGTCCCAGCGTTCTTTACAATGAGCAGTTCTTC.

The rearrangement uses TRBV4-1 and TRBJ1-3; 7 bases match TRBD1. The CDR3 consists of 21 residues. Germline V gene sequence: CDR1 MGHRA, CDR2 YSYEKL. Trimming cost V 0 bases and J 0 bases; bases outside gene matches: 17. For the CDR3, the DNA is TGCGCCAGCAGCCAAGATGGAAGTGTAGGGAGGACAGGAATCTCTGGAAACACCATATATTTT. Its protein is CASSQDGSVGRTGISGNTIYF.

DNA of the CDR3: TGTGCCAGCAGCCTAGAGGGAACTGGAAACACCATATATTTT. Its protein product is CASSLEGTGNTIYF. This chain connects TRBV5-5 to TRBJ1-3, with D unresolved. Germline V lookup: CDR1 SGHKS, CDR2 YYEKEE (reference sequence). V lost 4 bases and J lost 2, with 10 bases in between. The CDR3 spans 14 residues.